Given below is one TCR beta chain in context. Its antigen is as yet unknown. The data stem from a study of T cell repertoires in ileal Crohn's disease. Broader study findings: Clonality above 26.8% at surgery always came with endoscopic recurrence.

TCRdb keeps only in-frame clones here, not all; method: immunoSEQ multiplex PCR. The data contain under 7,000 clones, 75% to 90% of them seen just once; the ten biggest clones take up around 14%. The CDR3 totals 14 residues. CDR1 SGHTA and CDR2 FQGNSA come from the germline V gene. V shed 2 bases and J 6 bases; nucleotides not matched to a gene: 6. Sequencing was done on a sample of ileal tissue. The sequence came from an adult with Crohn's disease. The chain carries TRBV7-2 and TRBJ2-5; 7 bases are shared with TRBD1. The CDR3 protein is CASSLRQGGQTQYF. The CDR3 DNA follows: TGTGCCAGCAGCTTACGACAGGGTGGGCAGACCCAGTACTTC.